The TCR beta chain under discussion was sequenced for a study of blood T cells in healthy people across ages. Findings and caveats of the study: Not knowing donor CMV status may have confounded expanded clonotype changes. The recorded TCR beta diversity per million T cells decreased in a roughly linear manner with age.

Primers used in a second PCR of about 6 to 11 cycles were a sample-barcoded 5' primer and a J-beta primer mix. Any given sample supplied a minimum of 2.5 million CDR3-containing paired-end reads. TCRdb reprocessed the 5' RACE reads with MiXCR, giving one entry per CDR3 protein. The sample lists roughly 1,800,000 distinct CDR3 sequences; 49% were seen once. Germline CDR1 reads MNHEY; CDR2 reads SMNVEV (reference sequence). With 7 bases removed from V and 11 bases from J, the gap between germline ends came to 26 bases. The CDR3 is made up of 15 amino acids. For this clonotype: Its antigen remains unknown.

Each sample used at least 6 million PBMCs. The sequence derives from a woman in her forties in good health. The J gene is TRBJ2-5, the V gene TRBV27; D possibly corresponds to TRBD2 (7 bases). Sequenced material: blood. CDR3: CASNTGGAAYNEQYF. The DNA of the CDR3 is TGTGCCAGCAATACTGGGGGGGCTGCGTACAATGAGCAGTACTTC.